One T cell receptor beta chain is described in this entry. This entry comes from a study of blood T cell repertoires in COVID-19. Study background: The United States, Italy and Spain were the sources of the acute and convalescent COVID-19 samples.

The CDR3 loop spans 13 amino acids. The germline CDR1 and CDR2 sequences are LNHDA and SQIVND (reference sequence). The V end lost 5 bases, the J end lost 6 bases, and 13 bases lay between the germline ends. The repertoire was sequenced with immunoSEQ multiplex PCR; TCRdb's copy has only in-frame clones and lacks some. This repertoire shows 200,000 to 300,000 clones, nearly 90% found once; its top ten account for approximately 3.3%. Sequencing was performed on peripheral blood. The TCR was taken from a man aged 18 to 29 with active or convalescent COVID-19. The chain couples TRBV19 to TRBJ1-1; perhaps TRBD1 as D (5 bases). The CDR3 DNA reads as TGTGCCAGTAGTCTCCAGGGATGGGCTGAAGCTTTCTTT. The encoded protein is CASSLQGWAEAFF.